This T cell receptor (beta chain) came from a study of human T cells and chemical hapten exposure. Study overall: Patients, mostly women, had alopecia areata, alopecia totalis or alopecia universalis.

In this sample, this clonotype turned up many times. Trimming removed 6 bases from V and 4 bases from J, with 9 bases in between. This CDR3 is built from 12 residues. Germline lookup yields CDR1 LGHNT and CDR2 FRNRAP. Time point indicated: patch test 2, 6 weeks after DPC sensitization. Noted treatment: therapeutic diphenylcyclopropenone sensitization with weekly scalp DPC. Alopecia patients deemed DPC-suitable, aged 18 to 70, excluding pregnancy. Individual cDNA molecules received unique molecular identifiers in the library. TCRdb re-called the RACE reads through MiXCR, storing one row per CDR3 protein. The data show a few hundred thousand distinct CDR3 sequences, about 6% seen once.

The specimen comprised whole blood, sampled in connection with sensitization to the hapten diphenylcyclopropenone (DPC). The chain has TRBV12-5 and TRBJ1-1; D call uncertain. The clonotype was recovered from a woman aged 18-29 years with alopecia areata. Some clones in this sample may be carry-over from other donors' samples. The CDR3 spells CASGPDSTEAFF. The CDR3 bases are TGTGCTAGTGGGCCAGATTCCACTGAAGCTTTCTTT.